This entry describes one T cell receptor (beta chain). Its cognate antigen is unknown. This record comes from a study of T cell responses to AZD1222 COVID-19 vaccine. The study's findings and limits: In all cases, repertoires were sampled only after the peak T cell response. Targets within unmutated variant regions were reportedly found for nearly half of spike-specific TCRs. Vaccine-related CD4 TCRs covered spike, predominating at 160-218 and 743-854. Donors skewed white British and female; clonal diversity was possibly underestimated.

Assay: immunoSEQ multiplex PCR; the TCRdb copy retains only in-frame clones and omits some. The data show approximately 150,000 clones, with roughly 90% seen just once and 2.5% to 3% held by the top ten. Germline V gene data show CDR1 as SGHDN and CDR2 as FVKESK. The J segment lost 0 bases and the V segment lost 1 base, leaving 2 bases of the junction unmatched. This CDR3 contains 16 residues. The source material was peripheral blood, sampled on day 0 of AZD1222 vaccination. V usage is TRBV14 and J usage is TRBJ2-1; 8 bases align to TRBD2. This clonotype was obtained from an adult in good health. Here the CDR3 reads CASSQVSGSSYNEQFF. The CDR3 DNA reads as TGTGCCAGCAGCCAAGTAAGCGGGAGCTCCTACAATGAGCAGTTCTTC.